The 16 T cell receptor beta chains below come from one sample, sequenced in a study of somatic mutations in cytotoxic T cells in rheumatoid arthritis. Repertoires were generated with immunoSEQ multiplex PCR, while TCRdb's copy carries only in-frame clones and drops some. This table holds more than 9,500 clones, 75% to 90% found once. Sequencing was carried out using CD8+ T cells sorted from blood. The receptors come from a woman aged 55-70 years in good health.

The rearrangement joins TRBV9 to TRBJ2-3, with 11 bases that match TRBD2. The ends lost 5 bases at V and 0 bases at J; junction bases unmatched: 8. The CDR3 runs to 17 residues. Germline assignment: CDR1 SGDLS and CDR2 YYNGEE. The CDR3 sequence: CASSLSGGGLSTDTQYF. As DNA, the CDR3 is TGTGCCAGCAGTCTTAGCGGGGGGGGTCTTAGCACAGATACGCAGTATTTT.

The chain combines TRBV19 with TRBJ1-2; tentatively, D is TRBD1 (6 bases). Germline CDR1 reads LNHDA; CDR2 reads SQIVND (reference sequence). Trimming stripped 7 bases from V and 3 bases from J, with 15 bases between. CDR3 size: 14 residues. As DNA, the CDR3 is TGTGCCAGTATTGGGCCCAACAGGGACTATGGCTACACCTTC. Translating gives CASIGPNRDYGYTF.

The chain combines TRBV27 with TRBJ2-5, with 7 bases matching TRBD2. The CDR3 is 16 residues long. Trimming at V came to 5 bases and at J to 5 bases, leaving 14 bases not matched to a gene. Germline-derived CDR1 and CDR2 are MNHEY and SMNVEV (reference sequence). This CDR3 is CASSPRLARPWETQYF. DNA of the CDR3: TGTGCCAGCAGTCCACGACTAGCACGACCTTGGGAGACCCAGTACTTC.

CDR3 protein: CASSEQYSSYEQYV. In nucleotides, the CDR3 is TGTGCCAGCAGTGAACAATACAGCTCCTACGAGCAGTACGTC. V gene TRBV6-5 combines with J gene TRBJ2-7, with D hard to call. The CDR3 is 14 residues long. V lost 5 bases and J lost 0, with 11 bases in between. CDR1 is MNHEY, CDR2 SVGAGI, per germline.

The chain couples TRBV6-5 to TRBJ1-5; tentative D call: TRBD1 (5 bases). This CDR3 comprises 14 residues. Looked up from germline, CDR1 is MNHEY and CDR2 is SVGAGI. V was shortened by 8 bases and J by 2 bases, with 13 bases between the two germline ends. CDR3 bases: TGTGCCAGCGGCCAGGGCTTTGGCAATCAGCCCCAGCATTTT. Translation gives CASGQGFGNQPQHF.

The chain has TRBV11-2 and TRBJ2-3; 9 bases are shared with TRBD2. Germline CDR1 reads SGHAT; CDR2 reads FQNNGV. The CDR3 is 17 residues long. Trimming at V came to 0 bases and at J to 4 bases, leaving 8 bases not matched to a gene. CDR3 nucleotide sequence: TGTGCCAGCAGCTTAGACGGCCGCGGGGGGGCCCCAGATACGCAGTATTTT. Translated: CASSLDGRGGAPDTQYF.

The chain couples TRBV5-6 to TRBJ1-2; D ambiguous. The CDR3 length is 13 residues. Trimming removed 5 bases at V and 2 bases at J, with 10 bases between. Germline V gene sequence: CDR1 SGHDT, CDR2 YYEEEE. Here the CDR3 reads CASSEGVNYGYTF. CDR3 bases: TGTGCCAGCAGTGAGGGAGTGAACTATGGCTACACCTTC.

J is TRBJ2-3 and V is TRBV6-5, with 11 bases identical to TRBD2. The CDR3 contains 15 residues. Per the germline V gene, CDR1 is MNHEY and CDR2 is SVGAGI. Trimming cost V 4 bases and J 4 bases; bases outside gene matches: 4. The CDR3, as DNA: TGTGCCAGCAGTTTATTAGCGGGGGGGCCAGATACGCAGTATTTT. Protein: CASSLLAGGPDTQYF.

The V and J genes are TRBV28 and TRBJ2-5; TRBD1 matches 10 bases. The J call may be wrong; the DNA end is better matched by TRBJ2-7. Looked up from germline, CDR1 is MDHEN and CDR2 is SYDVKM. This CDR3 region has 14 residues. CDR3 nucleotides: TGTGCCAGCAGTCCGGGACAGGGGTCCGTCGAGCAGTACTTC. Encoded protein: CASSPGQGSVEQYF.

The rearrangement uses TRBV10-3 and TRBJ2-5; possibly TRBD1 for D (6 bases). The CDR3 has 14 amino acids. Trimming cost V 5 bases and J 4 bases, with 14 bases left between them. Germline V gene sequence: CDR1 ENHRY, CDR2 SYGVKD. CDR3 bases: TGTGCCATCAGTTCATCAGGGGTTGGAGAGACCCAGTACTTC. It codes for CAISSSGVGETQYF.

The V and J genes are TRBV9 and TRBJ1-4; TRBD1 agrees at 10 bases. The CDR3 loop spans 16 amino acids. The V segment lost 3 bases and the J segment 6 bases; nucleotides outside the gene matches: 8. In germline, CDR1 is SGDLS, CDR2 YYNGEE. CDR3 residues: CASSGPGGTGDEKLFF. DNA of the CDR3: TGTGCCAGCAGCGGACCGGGGGGGACAGGGGATGAAAAACTGTTTTTT.

This chain uses TRBV29-1 with TRBJ1-1; possibly TRBD1 for D (5 bases). There are 13 residues in the CDR3. Germline CDR1 is SQVTM and CDR2 is ANQGSEA. The V and J ends lost 0 bases and 1 base respectively, with 6 bases between them. The CDR3 reads CSVEDRANTEAFF. As DNA, the CDR3 is TGCAGCGTTGAAGACAGGGCGAACACTGAAGCTTTCTTT. The full variable domain, in which reference TRBV29-1 and TRBJ1-1 provide the parts outside the CDR3, is SAVISQKPSRDICQRGTSLTIQCQVDSQVTMMFWYRQQPGQSLTLIATANQGSEATYESGFVIDKFPISRPNLTFSTLTVSNMSPEDSSIYLCSVEDRANTEAFFGQGTRLTVV.

The rearrangement links TRBV28 to TRBJ2-3; 9 bases line up with TRBD1. The CDR3 has 21 amino acids. The germline V gene encodes CDR1 MDHEN and CDR2 SYDVKM. With 3 bases clipped from V and 0 bases from J, the junction kept 19 bases outside the gene matches. DNA for the CDR3: TGTGCCAGCAGTTTCCCTCATGACGTAAACAGGGGGCAGGTTAGCACAGATACGCAGTATTTT. Residues: CASSFPHDVNRGQVSTDTQYF.

This chain uses TRBV4-2 with TRBJ2-3; D is unresolved. Germline V gene sequence: CDR1 LGHNA, CDR2 YNFKEQ. This CDR3 comprises 13 residues. Trimming left V 3 bases short and J 2 bases short, with 6 bases between. CDR3 protein: CASSHGNTDTQYF. CDR3 nucleotides: TGTGCCAGCAGCCATGGCAACACAGATACGCAGTATTTT.

The chain has TRBV2 and TRBJ1-6, with a weak D call TRBD1 (5 bases). CDR1 and CDR2 (germline): SNHLY, FYNNEI. The CDR3 contains 13 residues. The V end lost 8 bases, the J end lost 9 bases, and 14 bases lay between the germline ends. The CDR3: CASSDRGASPLHF. CDR3 bases: TGTGCCAGCTCGGACCGCGGGGCTTCACCCCTCCACTTT.

This chain uses TRBV5-1 with TRBJ2-3; tentatively, D is TRBD2 (7 bases). V was pared by 4 bases and J by 1 base, with 16 bases between. CDR3 length: 16 residues. Germline values: CDR1 SGHRS, CDR2 YFSETQ. CDR3 DNA: TGCGCCAGCAGCCTATCTAGGGGGGGCCGCACAGATACGCAGTATTTT. Amino acid sequence: CASSLSRGGRTDTQYF.